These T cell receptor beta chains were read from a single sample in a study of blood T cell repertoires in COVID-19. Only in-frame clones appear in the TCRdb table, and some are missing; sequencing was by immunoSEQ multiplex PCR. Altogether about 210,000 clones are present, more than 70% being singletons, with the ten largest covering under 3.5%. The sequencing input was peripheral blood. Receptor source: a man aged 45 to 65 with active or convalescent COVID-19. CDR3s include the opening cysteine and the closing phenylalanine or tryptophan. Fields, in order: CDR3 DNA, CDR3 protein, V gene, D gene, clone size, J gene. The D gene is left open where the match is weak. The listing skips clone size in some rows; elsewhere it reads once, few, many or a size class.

cdr3_nt: TGTGCCAGCTCACCAATCGAAGGGGCCGGGGAGCTGTTTTTT
cdr3_aa: CASSPIEGAGELFF
v_call: TRBV18
d_call: .
clone_size: .
j_call: TRBJ2-2

cdr3_nt: TGTGCCAGCTCTACCGGGACATCACGTACTGAAGCTTTCTTT
cdr3_aa: CASSTGTSRTEAFF
v_call: TRBV27
d_call: .
clone_size: .
j_call: TRBJ1-1

cdr3_nt: TGTGCCAGCAGCTTCACTCCAGGCTCTTCTAACTATGGCTACACCTTC
cdr3_aa: CASSFTPGSSNYGYTF
v_call: TRBV7-9
d_call: .
clone_size: .
j_call: TRBJ1-2

cdr3_nt: TGTGCCAGCAGCCGGGGACAGGGTCTCGTAGGCGAGCAGTACTTC
cdr3_aa: CASSRGQGLVGEQYF
v_call: TRBV5-8
d_call: TRBD1
clone_size: .
j_call: TRBJ2-7

cdr3_nt: TGCGCCAGCAGCCGTAACCCTAGCGGGGGTACGCCTAGCACAGATACGCAGTATTTT
cdr3_aa: CASSRNPSGGTPSTDTQYF
v_call: TRBV5-1
d_call: TRBD2
clone_size: .
j_call: TRBJ2-3

cdr3_nt: TGTGCCAGCAGCACAACTAGCGGTCCCTACGAGCAGTACTTC
cdr3_aa: CASSTTSGPYEQYF
v_call: TRBV7-2
d_call: TRBD2
clone_size: .
j_call: TRBJ2-7

cdr3_nt: TGTGCCAGCAGCTTATGGGGCAGGGGGAGTTATGGCTACACCTTC
cdr3_aa: CASSLWGRGSYGYTF
v_call: TRBV7-2
d_call: TRBD1
clone_size: few
j_call: TRBJ1-2

cdr3_nt: TGTGCCAGCAGCTTAGGTCCGGGACAGGACATCACCGGGGAGCTGTTTTTT
cdr3_aa: CASSLGPGQDITGELFF
v_call: TRBV11-3
d_call: TRBD1
clone_size: .
j_call: TRBJ2-2

cdr3_nt: TGCGCCAGCAGTGTCAGCGGGAGGGACGAGCAGTACTTC
cdr3_aa: CASSVSGRDEQYF
v_call: TRBV10-2
d_call: TRBD2
clone_size: .
j_call: TRBJ2-7

cdr3_nt: TGTGCCAGCACTTACGCGACAGGGAGCAATGAGCAGTTCTTC
cdr3_aa: CASTYATGSNEQFF
v_call: TRBV27
d_call: TRBD1
clone_size: .
j_call: TRBJ2-1

cdr3_nt: TGCAGCGTCCAGCGGGGGGGTCGGGAGACCCAGTACTTC
cdr3_aa: CSVQRGGRETQYF
v_call: TRBV29-1
d_call: TRBD2
clone_size: .
j_call: TRBJ2-5

cdr3_nt: TGTGCCAGCAGTTACTCGTTATCCACTGAAGCTTTCTTT
cdr3_aa: CASSYSLSTEAFF
v_call: TRBV6-5
d_call: .
clone_size: .
j_call: TRBJ1-1

cdr3_nt: TGTGCCAGCAGCCGGGACAGGGGTGAGAACACTGAAGCTTTCTTT
cdr3_aa: CASSRDRGENTEAFF
v_call: TRBV3-1/TRBV3-2
d_call: TRBD1
clone_size: few
j_call: TRBJ1-1

cdr3_nt: TGTGCCAGCAGCCTAGCCGGGACTAGCGGCACAGATACGCAGTATTTT
cdr3_aa: CASSLAGTSGTDTQYF
v_call: TRBV7-3
d_call: TRBD2
clone_size: once
j_call: TRBJ2-3

cdr3_nt: TGTGCCAGCAGCTTGCCCGGCACTAGCCCTGAAGATACGCAGTATTTT
cdr3_aa: CASSLPGTSPEDTQYF
v_call: TRBV5-4
d_call: .
clone_size: .
j_call: TRBJ2-3

cdr3_nt: TGCGCCAGCAGCCAAGATTGGACAGGCGAGCAGTTCTTC
cdr3_aa: CASSQDWTGEQFF
v_call: TRBV4-1
d_call: TRBD1
clone_size: .
j_call: TRBJ2-1

cdr3_nt: TGCAGCGTTGTAGTAGCAGGGTTGGACGAGCAGTACTTC
cdr3_aa: CSVVVAGLDEQYF
v_call: TRBV29-1
d_call: .
clone_size: .
j_call: TRBJ2-7

cdr3_nt: TGTGCCATCAGGGCCGGGACAGAGCTCGCCGAAGCTTTCTTT
cdr3_aa: CAIRAGTELAEAFF
v_call: TRBV10-3
d_call: TRBD1
clone_size: .
j_call: TRBJ1-1

cdr3_nt: TGTGCCAGCAGTGCTACAGGGGGCATGGGTGAAAAACTGTTTTTT
cdr3_aa: CASSATGGMGEKLFF
v_call: TRBV2
d_call: TRBD1
clone_size: .
j_call: TRBJ1-4

cdr3_nt: TGTGCAAGTCGCTTAGGGCAGGGGGCCTACAATGAGCAGTTCTTC
cdr3_aa: CASRLGQGAYNEQFF
v_call: TRBV12-2
d_call: .
clone_size: .
j_call: TRBJ2-1

cdr3_nt: TGTGCCAGCAGCCCGGGGCTAGCGGGAGCCGAGCAGTTCTTC
cdr3_aa: CASSPGLAGAEQFF
v_call: TRBV7-3
d_call: TRBD2
clone_size: .
j_call: TRBJ2-1

cdr3_nt: TGTGCCAGCAATCGGGGGACCTACGAGCAGTACTTC
cdr3_aa: CASNRGTYEQYF
v_call: TRBV5-6
d_call: .
clone_size: once
j_call: TRBJ2-7

cdr3_nt: TGTGCCAGCAGCGGCCAGACAGGGAGGTATGGCTACACCTTC
cdr3_aa: CASSGQTGRYGYTF
v_call: TRBV7-9
d_call: TRBD1
clone_size: .
j_call: TRBJ1-2

cdr3_nt: TGTGCCAGCAGTGATCCGGGACAGGGGGGCAATGAGCAGTTCTTC
cdr3_aa: CASSDPGQGGNEQFF
v_call: TRBV6-4
d_call: TRBD1
clone_size: .
j_call: TRBJ2-1

cdr3_nt: TGTGCCAGCAGTTTATTTCCTAACAGGGGGTCTGGAAACACCATATATTTT
cdr3_aa: CASSLFPNRGSGNTIYF
v_call: TRBV28
d_call: TRBD1
clone_size: .
j_call: TRBJ1-3

cdr3_nt: TGTGCCAGCGCCCCGGGACTCCTGGGCTATGGCTACACCTTC
cdr3_aa: CASAPGLLGYGYTF
v_call: TRBV28
d_call: .
clone_size: .
j_call: TRBJ1-2

cdr3_nt: TGTGCCAGCAGTTACCCCGGGGGGAGGACGCAGTATTTT
cdr3_aa: CASSYPGGRTQYF
v_call: TRBV6-5
d_call: TRBD2
clone_size: .
j_call: TRBJ2-3

cdr3_nt: TGCGCCAGCAGCTTGGCCCAGGGTCTTGGCTATGGCTACACCTTC
cdr3_aa: CASSLAQGLGYGYTF
v_call: TRBV5-1
d_call: .
clone_size: .
j_call: TRBJ1-2

cdr3_nt: TGTGCCAGCAGCCCCGCGGGACTAGCGGGGCAAGAGACCCAGTACTTC
cdr3_aa: CASSPAGLAGQETQYF
v_call: TRBV7-8
d_call: TRBD2
clone_size: .
j_call: TRBJ2-5

cdr3_nt: TGTGCCAGCAGCTGGGGAGGGGACACGACCTACGAGCAGTACTTC
cdr3_aa: CASSWGGDTTYEQYF
v_call: TRBV5-6
d_call: .
clone_size: .
j_call: TRBJ2-7

cdr3_nt: TGTGCCGGACACACCCACAAGGAGGGGGGGAGCTCCTACGAGCAGTACTTC
cdr3_aa: CAGHTHKEGGSSYEQYF
v_call: TRBV12-1
d_call: .
clone_size: .
j_call: TRBJ2-7

cdr3_nt: TGTGCCAGCAGCCCCAGCCCGGCTAGCGGGAGGGGGTACGAGCAGTACTTC
cdr3_aa: CASSPSPASGRGYEQYF
v_call: TRBV3-1/TRBV3-2
d_call: TRBD2
clone_size: few
j_call: TRBJ2-7

cdr3_nt: TGTGCCGGGGACAGGGTAGGCTATGGCTACACCTTC
cdr3_aa: CAGDRVGYGYTF
v_call: TRBV24-1
d_call: TRBD1
clone_size: .
j_call: TRBJ1-2

cdr3_nt: TGCGCCAGCAGCCAGGAGGCGTTACGAGGGGGTCGGGGCTACACCTTC
cdr3_aa: CASSQEALRGGRGYTF
v_call: TRBV4-3
d_call: .
clone_size: .
j_call: TRBJ1-2

cdr3_nt: TGTGCCAGCAGTGATTACAGGGAAGCTTTCTTT
cdr3_aa: CASSDYREAFF
v_call: TRBV6-1
d_call: .
clone_size: .
j_call: TRBJ1-1

cdr3_nt: TGTGCCATCAGCGCGGACAGGGGGGCTTATGGCTACACCTTC
cdr3_aa: CAISADRGAYGYTF
v_call: TRBV10-3
d_call: TRBD1
clone_size: .
j_call: TRBJ1-2

cdr3_nt: TGCGCCAGCAGTCACCCGGGACAGATTAGCACAGATACGCAGTATTTT
cdr3_aa: CASSHPGQISTDTQYF
v_call: TRBV5-1
d_call: TRBD1
clone_size: .
j_call: TRBJ2-3

cdr3_nt: TGCGCCAGCAGCCAAGAAGTCATGACAGGGTGGGCTGAAAAACTGTTTTTT
cdr3_aa: CASSQEVMTGWAEKLFF
v_call: TRBV4-3
d_call: TRBD1
clone_size: .
j_call: TRBJ1-4

cdr3_nt: TGTGCCAGCAGGCCCAGGGGGCCTGGAAACACCATATATTTT
cdr3_aa: CASRPRGPGNTIYF
v_call: TRBV6-5
d_call: TRBD1
clone_size: .
j_call: TRBJ1-3

cdr3_nt: TGCGCCAGCAGCTTAAGGCCCGGAGGAGAAGAGACCCAGTACTTC
cdr3_aa: CASSLRPGGEETQYF
v_call: TRBV5-1
d_call: .
clone_size: .
j_call: TRBJ2-5

cdr3_nt: TGTGCCAGCAGTGAACCGGGACTAGCGAGAGATACGCAGTATTTT
cdr3_aa: CASSEPGLARDTQYF
v_call: TRBV25-1
d_call: TRBD2
clone_size: .
j_call: TRBJ2-3

cdr3_nt: TGCGCCAGCAGTGGGCAGGGCGTCACAGATACGCAGTATTTT
cdr3_aa: CASSGQGVTDTQYF
v_call: TRBV5-1
d_call: .
clone_size: .
j_call: TRBJ2-3

cdr3_nt: TGTGCCAGCAGCCAAGAAAGCGGCACAGATACGCAGTATTTT
cdr3_aa: CASSQESGTDTQYF
v_call: TRBV4-2
d_call: .
clone_size: .
j_call: TRBJ2-3

cdr3_nt: TGTGCCAGCAGTGAAGATGGGCGGGACAGGGGGAACTACGAGCAGTACTTC
cdr3_aa: CASSEDGRDRGNYEQYF
v_call: TRBV6-1
d_call: TRBD1
clone_size: .
j_call: TRBJ2-7

cdr3_nt: TGTGCCAGCAGCGTGGGACAGATCAATCCTGAAGCTTTCTTT
cdr3_aa: CASSVGQINPEAFF
v_call: TRBV5-6
d_call: TRBD1
clone_size: .
j_call: TRBJ1-1

cdr3_nt: TGTGCCAGTAGTACCCAGGGAAGGGGCAATCAGCCCCAGCATTTT
cdr3_aa: CASSTQGRGNQPQHF
v_call: TRBV19
d_call: .
clone_size: .
j_call: TRBJ1-5